These T cell receptor beta chains were read from a single sample in a study of blood T cell repertoires in COVID-19. Sequencing used immunoSEQ multiplex PCR; TCRdb keeps in-frame clones, though not all of them. The table includes approximately 170,000 clones, around four fifths detected once. The sample comprised PBMCs or T cells enriched from blood (not recorded which). Receptors originate from a woman in her forties or fifties who had recovered from COVID-19. CDR3s include the opening cysteine and the closing phenylalanine or tryptophan. D genes are given only for firm matches. The size of a clone is reported for some rows only, either as once, few or many, or as a class for expanded clones.

v_call	clone_size	d_call	j_call	cdr3_nt	cdr3_aa
TRBV19	NA	TRBD1	TRBJ1-5	TGTGCCAGTAGTACGACAGGGGTTCATGGCAATCAGCCCCAGCATTTT	CASSTTGVHGNQPQHF
TRBV5-1	NA	TRBD1	TRBJ1-6	TGCGCCAGCAGCCCCCATGACAGGGGGCTTTCACCCCTCCACTTT	CASSPHDRGLSPLHF
TRBV2	NA	NA	TRBJ1-1	TGTGCCAGCAGTGGGGTGGCGGGGAACACTGAAGCTTTCTTT	CASSGVAGNTEAFF
TRBV6-2/TRBV6-3	NA	TRBD2	TRBJ2-1	TGTGCCAGCAGCACCGGGACTAGCGGGACTAATGAGCAGTTCTTC	CASSTGTSGTNEQFF
TRBV6-5	once	NA	TRBJ2-1	TGTGCCAGCAGTTACTCTCCCGCCTACAATGAGCAGTTCTTC	CASSYSPAYNEQFF
TRBV5-1	NA	NA	TRBJ2-2	TGCGCCAGCAGCTTGGTGGAGAAGAACACCGGGGAGCTGTTTTTT	CASSLVEKNTGELFF
TRBV7-9	NA	NA	TRBJ2-1	TGTGCCAGCAGCTTATCCCCGGACAATGAGCAGTTCTTC	CASSLSPDNEQFF
TRBV28	once	NA	TRBJ2-7	TGTGCCAGCAGTTTATCGCGCTCCTACGAGCAGTACTTC	CASSLSRSYEQYF
TRBV19	few	NA	TRBJ2-1	TGTGCCAGTAGTATAAAGCTAGGCACATACAATGAGCAGTTCTTC	CASSIKLGTYNEQFF
TRBV27	NA	TRBD2	TRBJ2-3	TGTGCCAGCAGTCTCGGGGGGAGCACAGATACGCAGTATTTT	CASSLGGSTDTQYF
TRBV12-5	NA	TRBD2	TRBJ2-1	TGTGCTAGTGGTTTAGCGGGACTGACGGTAGAAGAGCAGTTCTTC	CASGLAGLTVEEQFF
TRBV10-1	NA	TRBD2	TRBJ2-4	TGCGCCAGCAGTGTAATCCCGTTGGCGGGAGGGTGGAACATTCAGTACTTC	CASSVIPLAGGWNIQYF
TRBV19	NA	NA	TRBJ1-5	TGTGCCAGTAGTATGACCGGGGACAATCAGCCCCAGCATTTT	CASSMTGDNQPQHF
TRBV7-8	few	TRBD1	TRBJ2-1	TGTGCCAGCAGCGCACGACAGGGAAGCTCCTACAATGAGCAGTTCTTC	CASSARQGSSYNEQFF
TRBV7-2	once	NA	TRBJ2-5	TGTGCCAGCAAAGAGGGGGGGGTTGGGCAGACCCAGTACTTC	CASKEGGVGQTQYF
TRBV7-3	NA	TRBD2	TRBJ2-2	TGTGCCAGCAGCTTCAATCCGGGACTAGCGGGAGGGGACACCGGGGAGCTGTTTTTT	CASSFNPGLAGGDTGELFF
TRBV28	NA	NA	TRBJ2-5	TGTGCCAGCCTTCCTCTCGTCAGGGCTTCTAAAGAGACCCAGTACTTC	CASLPLVRASKETQYF
TRBV28	NA	TRBD1	TRBJ2-7	TGTGCCAGCAGACAGGGGGCCTACGAGCAGTACTTC	CASRQGAYEQYF
TRBV18	NA	TRBD1	TRBJ2-7	TGTGCCAGCTCACTGAACAGGGGGCGCGGCGAGCAGTACTTC	CASSLNRGRGEQYF
TRBV4-2	NA	TRBD2	TRBJ2-3	TGTGCCAGCAGCCTAAGCGGGGGGGCTGGAGATACGCAGTATTTT	CASSLSGGAGDTQYF
TRBV10-3	NA	NA	TRBJ2-3	TGTGCCATCAGTGAGGGTCGGGGAGCGGGAGATACGCAGTATTTT	CAISEGRGAGDTQYF
TRBV4-3	NA	TRBD2	TRBJ2-1	TGCGCCAGCAGCCAAGATCATTCCGCGGGACTAGGATCAAATGAGCAGTTCTTC	CASSQDHSAGLGSNEQFF
TRBV5-1	NA	NA	TRBJ2-3	TGCGCCAGTACCAGGGCTTCTGGGGATACGCAGTATTTT	CASTRASGDTQYF
TRBV28	NA	TRBD1	TRBJ2-7	TGTGCCAGCAGACTGCATCCGGGACAGGGGGGGCTCGAGCAGTACTTC	CASRLHPGQGGLEQYF